The next 19 T cell receptor beta chains were all read from a single sample in a study of cytomegalovirus exposure and HLA in healthy donors. TCRdb's copy holds only in-frame clones and misses some; the assay was immunoSEQ multiplex PCR. The data contain approximately 97,000 clones, about 95% of them singletons. Sequenced material: PBMCs. The receptor set was obtained from a woman younger than 35 in good health and CMV-seronegative.

The chain links TRBV5-1 to TRBJ2-1, with TRBD1 matching over 12 bases. With V trimmed by 0 bases and J by 9 bases, 4 bases remained unmatched. In germline, CDR1 is SGHRS, CDR2 YFSETQ. This CDR3 spans 15 amino acids. As DNA, the CDR3 is TGCGCCAGCAGCTTGGAGGGACAGGGGGCGCGTGAGCAGTTCTTC. It codes for CASSLEGQGAREQFF.

The chain is built from TRBV11-2 and TRBJ1-2, with a possible D match to TRBD1 (6 bases). Trimming took 4 bases from V and 5 from J, leaving 11 bases between them. There are 13 residues in the CDR3. The germline V gene encodes CDR1 SGHAT and CDR2 FQNNGV. The CDR3 is CASSSQTGYGYTF. CDR3 nucleotides: TGTGCCAGCAGCTCCCAGACAGGTTATGGCTACACCTTC.

The rearrangement joins TRBV2 to TRBJ1-6; 10 bases map to TRBD1. The CDR3 spans 17 residues. V shed 1 base and J 7 bases; nucleotides not matched to a gene: 7. CDR1 and CDR2 from the germline V gene are SNHLY and FYNNEI. CDR3 coding DNA: TGTGCCAGCAGTGAAGGCCCCGGGACAGGGGCAAATTCACCCCTCCACTTT. The encoded protein is CASSEGPGTGANSPLHF.

This clone was observed once. The rearrangement uses TRBV4-2 and TRBJ2-3; the D is unclear. The germline V gene encodes CDR1 LGHNA and CDR2 YNFKEQ. The length of the CDR3 is 15 residues. Trimming left V 0 bases short and J 3 bases short, with 10 bases between. CDR3 nucleotide sequence: TGTGCCAGCAGCCAAGATCTACAGAGAACAGATACGCAGTATTTT. This sequence encodes CASSQDLQRTDTQYF.

V is TRBV5-1 and J is TRBJ2-1; TRBD2 matches 14 bases. CDR3 length: 16 amino acids. The germline V gene has CDR1 SGHRS and CDR2 YFSETQ. The junction had 5 bases not matched to a gene; V was cut back by 1 base and J by 8 bases. CDR3 amino acids: CASSLRLAGGRDEQFF. CDR3 sequence (DNA): TGCGCCAGCAGCTTGCGACTAGCGGGAGGGCGTGATGAGCAGTTCTTC.

The chain uses TRBV7-2 and TRBJ1-4; 10 nucleotides agree with TRBD1. J was trimmed by 7 bases and V by 5 bases; bases with no gene match: 4. CDR1 SGHTA and CDR2 FQGNSA come from the germline V gene. The CDR3 is 14 residues long. The CDR3 reads CASSTGTGVEKLFF. CDR3 sequence (DNA): TGTGCCAGCAGCACTGGGACAGGGGTTGAAAAACTGTTTTTT.

This clone has just a few counts. This chain links TRBV7-6 with TRBJ2-2, with D tentatively TRBD1 (6 bases). Trimming took 2 bases from V and 4 from J, leaving 8 bases between them. The length of the CDR3 is 14 residues. The V gene's germline CDR1 is SGHVS and CDR2 FNYEAQ. CDR3: CASSLSRGTGELFF. CDR3 DNA: TGTGCCAGCAGCTTATCCAGGGGCACCGGGGAGCTGTTTTTT.

The genes are TRBV10-2 and TRBJ2-3; TRBD2 agrees at 10 bases. CDR1 WSHSY and CDR2 SAAADI come from the germline V gene. V shed 6 bases and J 5 bases; nucleotides not matched to a gene: 8. This CDR3 region has 15 residues. The DNA for the CDR3 is TGCGCCAGCAGGACCGGGACTAGCGTATTAGATACGCAGTATTTT. Protein: CASRTGTSVLDTQYF.

This chain links TRBV7-8 with TRBJ2-7; D not certain. Trimming removed 5 bases at V and 5 bases at J, with 13 bases between. This CDR3 region has 13 residues. The germline V gene encodes CDR1 SGHVS and CDR2 FQNEAQ. CDR3 residues: CASSPELSHEQYF. In DNA, the CDR3 is TGTGCCAGCAGCCCGGAGTTGTCCCACGAGCAGTACTTC.

The chain uses TRBV5-1 and TRBJ2-5; D not resolved. This CDR3 contains 14 residues. Looked up from germline, CDR1 is SGHRS and CDR2 is YFSETQ. V shed 0 bases and J shed 2 bases, with 8 bases lying between them. Here the CDR3 DNA reads TGCGCCAGCAGCTTGGCCGTGGCACAAGAGACCCAGTACTTC. Translated, it gives CASSLAVAQETQYF.

The V gene is TRBV4-2, the J gene TRBJ1-3, with TRBD1 matching 11 bases. The CDR3 runs 17 residues. The V gene's germline CDR1 is LGHNA and CDR2 YNFKEQ. V shed 3 bases and J 0 bases; nucleotides not matched to a gene: 4. CDR3 in amino acids: CASSHGTGGTSGNTIYF. CDR3 DNA: TGTGCCAGCAGCCACGGGACAGGGGGGACCTCTGGAAACACCATATATTTT.

In regard to this clone: Other DNA sequences in the same sample also yield this CDR3. This chain uses TRBV2 with TRBJ1-1, with D possibly being TRBD1 (5 bases). Trimming removed 4 bases at V and 0 bases at J, with 9 bases between. The CDR3 length is 14 residues. CDR1 SNHLY and CDR2 FYNNEI come from the germline V gene. The CDR3 region is CASSGQTMNTEAFF. The CDR3 DNA reads as TGTGCCAGCAGTGGACAGACCATGAACACTGAAGCTTTCTTT. Full variable domain (rest looked up from reference TRBV2 and TRBJ1-1): EPEVTQTPSHQVTQMGQEVILRCVPISNHLYFYWYRQILGQKVEFLVSFYNNEISEKSEIFDDQFSVERPDGSNFTLKIRSTKLEDSAMYFCASSGQTMNTEAFFGQGTRLTVV.

The J gene is TRBJ1-6, the V gene TRBV10-3; 9 bases are a match to TRBD1. CDR1 is ENHRY and CDR2 is SYGVKD in the germline V gene. The CDR3 has 14 amino acids. V shed 6 bases, J shed 10 bases, and the junction held 7 bases outside the gene matches. This chain's CDR3 is CAIRGQGNGSPLHF. The CDR3 coding sequence is TGTGCCATCAGAGGACAGGGGAACGGGTCACCCCTCCACTTT.

The rearrangement uses TRBV7-9 and TRBJ2-1; TRBD2 might be the D (6 bases). V lost 0 bases and J lost 8, with 8 bases in between. The CDR3 totals 13 residues. Per germline, CDR1 SEHNR and CDR2 FQNEAQ (reference sequence). In DNA form, the CDR3 reads TGTGCCAGCAGCTTAGCCCGGAGGGATGAGCAGTTCTTC. Its protein product is CASSLARRDEQFF. Based on the CDR3 plus reference TRBV7-9 and TRBJ2-1, the full variable domain is DTGVSQNPRHKITKRGQNVTFRCDPISEHNRLYWYRQTLGQGPEFLTYFQNEAQLEKSRLLSDRFSAERPKGSFSTLEIQRTEQGDSAMYLCASSLARRDEQFFGPGTRLTVL.

This chain links TRBV6-1 with TRBJ2-7; D is possibly TRBD2 (5 bases). The CDR3 length is 14 residues. Trimming took 6 bases from V and 2 from J, leaving 14 bases between them. Germline V lookup: CDR1 MNHNS, CDR2 SASEGT. The CDR3 sequence: CASRPVEGPYEQYF. DNA of the CDR3: TGTGCCAGCAGGCCGGTAGAGGGTCCCTACGAGCAGTACTTC.

The chain carries TRBV9 and TRBJ1-3; possibly TRBD1 for D (6 bases). Between the trimmed V and J ends, which lost 4 bases and 0 bases, there was a span of 14 bases. Germline CDR1 SGDLS, CDR2 YYNGEE. This CDR3 is built from 16 residues. The CDR3 coding sequence is TGTGCCAGCAGCCGAGACAGGCCCCTCTCTGGAAACACCATATATTTT. The encoded protein is CASSRDRPLSGNTIYF.

The rearrangement links TRBV14 to TRBJ1-1; weak D call: TRBD1 (5 bases). Trimming removed 3 bases from V and 0 bases from J, with 8 bases in between. CDR3 length: 14 amino acids. The V gene's germline CDR1 is SGHDN and CDR2 FVKESK. The CDR3 DNA is TGTGCCAGCAGCCAGCAGGGTATGAACACTGAAGCTTTCTTT. This codes for CASSQQGMNTEAFF.

The V call is TRBV6-6, the J call TRBJ1-1; TRBD1 agrees at 8 bases. CDR3 length equals 12 residues. Unmatched junction bases numbered 7, after V lost 11 bases and J lost 5 bases. The germline V gene encodes CDR1 MNHNY and CDR2 SVGAGI (reference sequence). This CDR3 reads CAAKQGGTEAFF. DNA for the CDR3: TGTGCCGCAAAACAGGGGGGTACTGAAGCTTTCTTT.

The gene calls are TRBV18 and TRBJ1-1; TRBD1 matches at 8 bases. V shed 0 bases and J 0 bases; nucleotides not matched to a gene: 6. Looked up from germline, CDR1 is KGHSH and CDR2 is LQKENI. The CDR3 sequence is 17 residues long. This chain's CDR3 is CASSPPGTGGMNTEAFF. The CDR3 DNA sequence: TGTGCCAGCTCACCACCTGGAACAGGGGGGATGAACACTGAAGCTTTCTTT. Using reference TRBV18 and TRBJ1-1 for the parts outside the CDR3, the full variable domain is NAGVMQNPRHLVRRRGQEARLRCSPMKGHSHVYWYRQLPEEGLKFMVYLQKENIIDESGMPKERFSAEFPKEGPSILRIQQVVRGDSAAYFCASSPPGTGGMNTEAFFGQGTRLTVV.